The next 22 T cell receptor beta chains were all read from a single sample in a study of T cells in Graves' hyperthyroidism and ophthalmopathy. Amplification yielded TCR beta CDR3 regions, with RNA transcripts as the source. A set of HTBI primers served as the primers for a first-round RT-PCR of the TCR CDR3. TCRdb re-called the multiplex PCR reads through MiXCR, storing one row per CDR3 protein. The data show 500,000 to 650,000 distinct CDR3 sequences, around 15% seen once. Sequenced sample: blood. The receptors originated from a woman between 35 and 50 years old with Graves' hyperthyroidism.

The chain has TRBV6-1 and TRBJ2-7; weak D call: TRBD2 (5 bases). The CDR3 runs 15 residues. Germline assignment: CDR1 MNHNS and CDR2 SASEGT. Trimming took 6 bases from V and 3 from J, leaving 18 bases between them. CDR3: CASSPTWGVSYEQYF. DNA of the CDR3: TGTGCCAGCAGCCCAACTTGGGGAGTCAGCTACGAGCAGTACTTC.

J is TRBJ2-5 and V is TRBV2; 7 nucleotides match TRBD1. The ends lost 5 bases at V and 5 bases at J; junction bases unmatched: 5. The V gene's germline CDR1 is SNHLY and CDR2 FYNNEI. The CDR3 contains 13 residues. The CDR3 spells CASSRTGRETQYF. DNA for the CDR3: TGTGCCAGCAGTCGGACAGGCCGGGAGACCCAGTACTTC.

Ten or more counts support this clonotype. DNA of the CDR3: TGTGCCAGCAATTCCGGGACCACGTTCGAGCAGTTCTTC. This codes for CASNSGTTFEQFF. The genes are TRBV6-1 and TRBJ2-1; the D gene could be TRBD1 or TRBD2 (5 bases each). CDR3 length equals 13 residues. Between the trimmed V and J ends, which lost 7 bases and 10 bases, there was a span of 17 bases. Germline V gene data show CDR1 as MNHNS and CDR2 as SASEGT.

Many counts were recorded for this clonotype. In DNA, the CDR3 is TGTGCCAGCAGCTTGGGAGAGGGGAATGAGCAGTTCTTC. It encodes CASSLGEGNEQFF. This chain connects TRBV13 to TRBJ2-1; the D gene could be TRBD1 or TRBD2 (5 bases each). CDR1 is PRHDT and CDR2 is FYEKMQ in the germline V gene (reference sequence). V dropped 3 bases and J dropped 7 bases, with 10 bases sitting between them. This CDR3 contains 13 residues. Variable domain in full (rest from reference TRBV13 and TRBJ2-1): AAGVIQSPRHLIKEKRETATLKCYPIPRHDTVYWYQQGPGQDPQFLISFYEKMQSDKGSIPDRFSAQQFSDYHSELNMSSLELGDSALYFCASSLGEGNEQFFGPGTRLTVL.

This clonotype occurred many times. The CDR3 DNA sequence: TGCAGTGCCACTCCCGCGGGGGCCGTCTACAATGAGCAGTTCTTC. It specifies CSATPAGAVYNEQFF. The chain recombines TRBV20-1 with TRBJ2-1; weak D call: TRBD2 (7 bases). There are 15 residues in the CDR3. Per the germline V gene, CDR1 is DFQATT and CDR2 is SNEGSKA (reference sequence). V was trimmed by 6 bases and J by 3 bases, leaving 18 bases between them.

The sample holds a few counts of this clonotype. This may be a read error: a much more frequent sequence differs by one nucleotide. The rearrangement links TRBV5-1 to TRBJ2-7; weak D call: TRBD1 (8 bases). The V end was cut by 4 bases, the J end by 2 bases, with 16 bases between. CDR3 length: 15 residues. The germline CDR1 and CDR2 sequences are SGHRS and YFSETQ. In DNA form, the CDR3 reads TGCGCCAGCAGCCGAGGACAGGGAGGGGCCTACGAGCAGTACTTC. Encoded protein: CASSRGQGGAYEQYF.

This clonotype was picked up many times. The chain carries TRBV27 and TRBJ2-3; 10 bases are shared with TRBD2. V shed 5 bases, J shed 2 bases, and the junction held 7 bases outside the gene matches. Germline CDR1 is MNHEY and CDR2 is SMNVEV (reference sequence). The CDR3 sequence is 16 residues long. CDR3 sequence reads: CASSPFGTSVTDTQYF. The CDR3 coding sequence is TGTGCCAGCAGTCCCTTCGGGACTAGCGTCACAGATACGCAGTATTTT.

This clonotype was observed many times. The chain joins TRBV3-1 to TRBJ1-4; D remains unclear. The germline gives CDR1 LGHDT, CDR2 YNNKEL (reference sequence). The CDR3 has 17 amino acids. V shed 2 bases and J shed 0 bases, with 13 bases lying between them. As DNA, the CDR3 is TGTGCCAGCAGCCAACGCACAGCCATCGCAACTAATGAAAAACTGTTTTTT. Translating gives CASSQRTAIATNEKLFF.

The table lists this clonotype with many counts. The chain couples TRBV3-1 to TRBJ1-1; the D gene is possibly TRBD1 (5 bases). The V end was cut by 0 bases, the J end by 7 bases, with 12 bases between. Germline V lookup: CDR1 LGHDT, CDR2 YNNKEL (reference sequence). There are 14 residues in the CDR3. Written as DNA, the CDR3 is TGTGCCAGCAGCCAAGATCCGGGGAGGGGTGAAGCTTTCTTT. It encodes CASSQDPGRGEAFF.

The chain links TRBV28 to TRBJ1-6; 8 bases agree with TRBD1. Germline values: CDR1 MDHEN, CDR2 SYDVKM. J lost 8 bases, V lost 6 bases, and 9 bases had no gene match. The CDR3 loop spans 15 amino acids. In DNA, the CDR3 is TGTGCCAGCAGCCAGGACAGGGTAAAGGATTCACCCCTCCACTTT. Translating gives CASSQDRVKDSPLHF.

This clonotype was seen many times. This chain links TRBV2 with TRBJ2-7; weak D call: TRBD2 (6 bases). Germline CDR1 reads SNHLY; CDR2 reads FYNNEI. The V end was cut by 8 bases, the J end by 1 base, with 15 bases between. CDR3 length: 14 residues. DNA for the CDR3: TGTGCCAGCCAATCAACGGGACTTTCCTACGAGCAGTACTTC. This encodes CASQSTGLSYEQYF.

This clonotype has only one observation. The chain employs TRBV6-9 and TRBJ1-2, with D perhaps matching TRBD1 (5 bases). Trimming removed 4 bases at V and 2 bases at J, with 14 bases between. This CDR3 has 15 amino acids. CDR1 is MNHGY and CDR2 is SVAAGI in the germline V gene. CDR3 in amino acids: CASSLTATANYGYTF. The CDR3 DNA reads TGTGCCAGCAGTTTAACCGCGACAGCAAACTATGGCTACACCTTC.

A few counts support this clonotype. The V call is TRBV14, the J call TRBJ1-2, with a weak D call TRBD1 (6 bases). The V gene lost 4 bases and the J gene lost 0 bases, with 15 bases spanning the gap. Germline values: CDR1 SGHDN, CDR2 FVKESK. The CDR3 is made up of 16 amino acids. The CDR3 DNA follows: TGTGCCAGCAGCCGAGGGGGACACCGGTCTAACTATGGCTACACCTTC. Residues: CASSRGGHRSNYGYTF.

There are many counts of this clonotype. This chain joins TRBV30 and TRBJ2-5; D gene uncertain. Germline CDR1 GTSNPN, CDR2 SVGIG (reference sequence). The ends were cut back, 0 bases at V and 4 bases at J, with 3 bases in the middle. The CDR3 loop spans 11 amino acids. CDR3 coding DNA: TGTGCCTGGAGTGTAGCAGAGACCCAGTACTTC. Its protein product is CAWSVAETQYF.

The V call is TRBV7-6, the J call TRBJ2-2, with TRBD1 matching 10 bases. The germline V gene encodes CDR1 SGHVS and CDR2 FNYEAQ. The CDR3 length is 17 residues. The ends lost 1 base at V and 1 base at J; junction bases unmatched: 3. The CDR3 nucleotides read TGTGCCAGCAGCTTAGTGGGGACAGGGGTGAACACCGGGGAGCTGTTTTTT. This codes for CASSLVGTGVNTGELFF.

The chain employs TRBV6-1 and TRBJ2-1, with 7 bases fitting TRBD2. The germline CDR1 and CDR2 sequences are MNHNS and SASEGT. The CDR3 totals 15 residues. V lost 5 bases to trimming and J lost 10 bases; unmatched junction nucleotides: 14. CDR3 residues: CASSYLAGAVQEQFF. The DNA of the CDR3 is TGTGCCAGCAGTTACCTCGCGGGAGCGGTCCAGGAGCAGTTCTTC.

This chain joins TRBV20-1 and TRBJ2-7, with TRBD1 identical over 11 bases. The CDR3 length is 15 residues. Germline V gene data show CDR1 as DFQATT and CDR2 as SNEGSKA (reference sequence). The ends lost 5 bases at V and 5 bases at J; junction bases unmatched: 11. The CDR3 region has the DNA TGCAGTGCTCTATCCGGGACAGGGGGTTCGAACGAGCAGTACTTC. Its translation: CSALSGTGGSNEQYF.

This chain uses TRBV27 with TRBJ2-1; 9 bases match TRBD2. This CDR3 comprises 12 residues. Germline values: CDR1 MNHEY, CDR2 SMNVEV (reference sequence). The V gene end was trimmed by 6 bases and the J gene end by 10 bases; junction bases not matched to a gene: 4. The CDR3 DNA sequence: TGTGCCAGCAGGCCCCTAGCGGGAGAGCAGTTCTTC. It translates to CASRPLAGEQFF.

The table lists this clonotype with a count of one. This may be a read error, as it is one base from a much larger clone. The conserved phenylalanine or tryptophan is not found at the CDR3 terminus, so this likely reflects a read error. The chain has TRBV18 and TRBJ1-5, with a weak D call TRBD1 (6 bases). This CDR3 is built from 11 residues. V was trimmed by 8 bases and J by 5 bases, leaving 7 bases between them. Germline values: CDR1 KGHSH, CDR2 LQKENI. DNA of the CDR3: TGTGCCAGCGCAGGGGATCAGCCCCAGCATCTT. It yields the protein CASAGDQPQHL.

This clonotype was recorded a few times. The rearrangement uses TRBV15 and TRBJ1-1; D gene ambiguous. Trimming removed 0 bases at V and 4 bases at J, with 6 bases between. Germline V CDR1 and CDR2: LNHNV, YYDKDF (reference sequence). CDR3 size: 13 residues. CDR3 protein: CATSRDQGTEAFF. The CDR3 DNA follows: TGTGCCACCAGCAGAGACCAAGGCACTGAAGCTTTCTTT.

The rearrangement uses TRBV28 and TRBJ1-5; D gene uncertain. Per the germline V gene, CDR1 is MDHEN and CDR2 is SYDVKM. CDR3 size: 17 residues. Trimming removed 5 bases from V and 1 base from J, with 18 bases in between. In nucleotides, the CDR3 is TGTGCCAGCAGTGGAGCGAGCGGTCGGAGAAGCAATCAGCCCCAGCATTTT. Translation: CASSGASGRRSNQPQHF.

This clonotype was seen repeatedly, ten times or more. The rearrangement links TRBV11-2 to TRBJ2-3, with D uncertain. From germline, CDR1 is SGHAT and CDR2 FQNNGV. Trimming stripped 5 bases from V and 0 bases from J, with 18 bases between. The CDR3 contains 17 residues. For the CDR3, the DNA is TGTGCCAGCAGCCCCCGGGTTAGGCAGACTAGCACAGATACGCAGTATTTT. It encodes CASSPRVRQTSTDTQYF.